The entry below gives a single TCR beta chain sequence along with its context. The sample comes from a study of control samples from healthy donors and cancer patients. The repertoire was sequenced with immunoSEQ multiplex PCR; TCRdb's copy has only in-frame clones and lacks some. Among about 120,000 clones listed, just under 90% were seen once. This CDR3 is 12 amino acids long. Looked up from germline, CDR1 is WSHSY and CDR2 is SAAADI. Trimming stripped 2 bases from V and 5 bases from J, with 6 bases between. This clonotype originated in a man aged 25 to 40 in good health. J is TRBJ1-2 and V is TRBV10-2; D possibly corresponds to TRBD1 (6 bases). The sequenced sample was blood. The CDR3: CASSEGQYGYTF. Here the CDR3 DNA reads TGCGCCAGCAGTGAGGGACAGTATGGCTACACCTTC.